These T cell receptor beta chains were read from a single sample in a study of blood T cells in healthy people across ages. TCRdb re-called the 5' RACE reads through MiXCR, storing one row per CDR3 protein. The sample lists some 1.7 million distinct CDR3 sequences; approximately 30% were seen once. The sequencing sample was made of blood. These receptor sequences come from a young woman in good health. Each CDR3 is given with its conserved first and last residue. The D gene is left open where the match is weak. Size is omitted from some rows. Given values are once, few, many or a class for expanded clones.

few	-	TRBV5-4	TRBJ2-3	CASSSGGGPTDTQYF	TGTGCCAGCAGCTCCGGCGGAGGTCCCACAGATACGCAGTATTTT
many	-	TRBV5-1	TRBJ2-5	CASSFHSQETQYF	TGCGCCAGCAGCTTCCACAGCCAAGAGACCCAGTACTTC
-	TRBD1	TRBV30	TRBJ2-7	CAWSSQGGAYEQYF	TGTGCCTGGAGCAGCCAAGGGGGCGCCTACGAGCAGTACTTC
many	-	TRBV15	TRBJ2-5	CATSREGTLQETQYF	TGTGCCACCAGCAGAGAAGGGACTTTACAAGAGACCCAGTACTTC
-	TRBD1	TRBV20-1	TRBJ2-1	CSARDLGTGVYEQFF	TGCAGTGCTAGAGATCTTGGGACAGGGGTCTACGAGCAGTTCTTC
-	TRBD1	TRBV28	TRBJ2-4	CASRDRGLAKNIQYF	TGTGCCAGCAGGGACAGGGGCTTAGCCAAAAACATTCAGTACTTC
-	TRBD2	TRBV28	TRBJ2-5	CASISTGGLGQYQETQYF	TGTGCCAGCATCTCGACGGGGGGGCTGGGTCAGTACCAAGAGACCCAGTACTTC
few	-	TRBV25-1	TRBJ2-5	CASSDTSGGETQYF	TGTGCCAGCAGTGATACGTCAGGAGGAGAGACCCAGTACTTC
many	TRBD1	TRBV12-3/TRBV12-4	TRBJ1-4	CASRGQGDEKLFF	TGTGCCAGCAGGGGACAGGGGGATGAAAAACTGTTTTTT
-	-	TRBV7-9	TRBJ1-1	CASSLGSPRAFF	TGTGCCAGCAGCTTAGGCTCGCCGCGAGCTTTCTTT
-	-	TRBV4-1	TRBJ2-7	CASNQGSATYEQYF	TGCGCCAGCAACCAAGGTAGCGCTACCTACGAGCAGTACTTC
many	TRBD1	TRBV4-1	TRBJ2-5	CTSSQGQIQETQYF	TGCACCAGCAGTCAGGGACAGATCCAAGAGACCCAGTACTTC
-	TRBD2	TRBV19	TRBJ2-3	CASSIALAGVFGDTQYF	TGTGCCAGTAGTATAGCGCTAGCGGGAGTTTTCGGAGATACGCAGTATTTT
-	TRBD2	TRBV11-2	TRBJ2-7	CASSLGISGGYEQYF	TGTGCCAGCAGCTTAGGAATTAGCGGGGGCTACGAGCAGTACTTC
many	-	TRBV7-2	TRBJ2-5	CASSLRRTTQETQYF	TGTGCCAGCAGCTTGCGGAGGACGACCCAAGAGACCCAGTACTTC
-	-	TRBV21-1	TRBJ2-1	CASSNEVAGVTYNEQFF	TGTGCCAGCAGCAACGAGGTAGCGGGAGTCACCTACAATGAGCAGTTCTTC
-	TRBD2	TRBV7-9	TRBJ2-1	CASSSRTSGPEQFF	TGTGCCAGCAGCTCAAGGACTAGCGGGCCTGAGCAGTTCTTC
-	TRBD2	TRBV20-1	TRBJ2-1	CSARDRREGISYNEQFF	TGCAGTGCTAGAGATCGGCGGGAGGGAATTTCCTACAATGAGCAGTTCTTC
-	-	TRBV7-2	TRBJ2-5	CASSFRLSFQETQYF	TGTGCCAGCAGCTTCCGTCTTAGCTTCCAAGAGACCCAGTACTTC
few	TRBD2	TRBV14	TRBJ2-1	CASSQLTLAAGYYNEQFF	TGTGCCAGCAGCCAACTAACTCTTGCAGCGGGGTACTACAATGAGCAGTTCTTC
many	-	TRBV9	TRBJ1-1	CASSVDGVNTEAFF	TGTGCCAGCAGCGTAGATGGGGTCAACACTGAAGCTTTCTTT
-	-	TRBV4-3	TRBJ2-1	CASSQWDREQFF	TGCGCCAGCAGCCAATGGGACCGAGAGCAGTTCTTC
-	-	TRBV7-3	TRBJ2-5	CASSPARQSATETQYF	TGTGCCAGCAGCCCTGCCCGACAGAGCGCTACAGAGACCCAGTACTTC
-	-	TRBV11-2	TRBJ2-7	CASSLSTDEQYF	TGTGCCAGCAGCTTAAGTACCGACGAGCAGTACTTC
-	-	TRBV6-6	TRBJ2-3	CAGSYSSPGQLTDTQYF	TGTGCCGGCAGTTACTCATCTCCGGGACAACTCACAGATACGCAGTATTTT
few	TRBD1	TRBV6-5	TRBJ1-4	CASRGTGNEKLFF	TGTGCCAGCAGGGGGACAGGGAATGAAAAACTGTTTTTT
-	TRBD1	TRBV3-1	TRBJ1-2	CASSNHRGDGYTF	TGTGCCAGCAGCAACCACAGGGGCGATGGCTACACCTTC
many	-	TRBV4-3	TRBJ2-7	CASSQGGLGEVEQYF	TGCGCCAGCAGCCAAGGTGGATTGGGAGAGGTCGAGCAGTACTTC
many	-	TRBV10-2	TRBJ2-5	CASSEVASRRTQYF	TGCGCCAGCAGTGAAGTGGCCAGCCGGAGGACCCAGTACTTC
-	-	TRBV6-6	TRBJ2-7	CASSYEGGGYEQYF	TGTGCCAGCAGTTACGAGGGGGGTGGCTACGAGCAGTACTTC
few	-	TRBV6-2/TRBV6-3	TRBJ1-2	CASRPWGELYGYTF	TGTGCCAGCAGGCCCTGGGGGGAGCTCTATGGCTACACCTTC
once	-	TRBV7-3	TRBJ2-1	CASSLIGGDEQFF	TGTGCCAGCAGCTTAATAGGAGGCGATGAGCAGTTCTTC
few	-	TRBV10-3	TRBJ2-3	CAISFAAGSTDTQYF	TGTGCCATCAGTTTCGCCGCCGGGAGTACAGATACGCAGTATTTT
many	TRBD1	TRBV14	TRBJ1-2	CASSPTSGQGSYGYTF	TGTGCCAGCAGCCCTACCTCGGGACAGGGAAGCTATGGCTACACCTTC
few	-	TRBV15	TRBJ2-7	CATSRDSLGASSYEQYF	TGTGCCACCAGCAGAGATAGCTTAGGGGCCAGCTCCTACGAGCAGTACTTC
-	-	TRBV20-1	TRBJ2-3	CSARDMRQSPRDTQYF	TGCAGTGCTAGAGATATGAGGCAGAGCCCGAGAGATACGCAGTATTTT
many	-	TRBV5-1	TRBJ2-3	CASSLRGITDTQYF	TGTGCCAGCAGCTTAAGGGGGATCACAGATACGCAGTATTTT
-	TRBD1	TRBV20-1	TRBJ1-1	CSARQGAKSNTEAFF	TGCAGTGCGAGGCAGGGGGCCAAGTCGAACACTGAAGCTTTCTTT
many	-	TRBV28	TRBJ2-7	CASSLEGSPYEQYF	TGTGCCAGCAGTTTAGAAGGGTCCCCCTACGAGCAGTACTTC
many	TRBD1	TRBV20-1	TRBJ2-7	CSPGQGTYEQYF	TGCAGCCCCGGACAGGGGACTTACGAGCAGTACTTC
-	-	TRBV2	TRBJ2-6	CASTASGGAGANVLTF	TGTGCCAGCACTGCCTCAGGGGGGGCTGGGGCCAACGTCCTGACTTTC
-	-	TRBV5-5	TRBJ2-7	CASSLIGSSPYEQYF	TGTGCCAGCAGCTTGATCGGGAGCAGCCCCTACGAGCAGTACTTC
-	TRBD1	TRBV29-1	TRBJ1-1	CSVSDRRNTEAFF	TGCAGCGTTTCGGACAGGAGGAACACTGAAGCTTTCTTT
many	-	TRBV12-3/TRBV12-4	TRBJ1-2	CASSLSTDGYTF	TGTGCCAGCAGTTTATCGACAGATGGCTACACCTTC
-	-	TRBV15	TRBJ1-4	CATSTRKATNEKLFF	TGTGCCACCAGCACCCGGAAGGCGACTAATGAAAAACTGTTTTTT
many	-	TRBV10-3	TRBJ1-6	CAIRVGGENSPLHF	TGTGCCATCAGGGTAGGGGGAGAGAATTCACCCCTCCACTTT
few	TRBD1	TRBV12-3/TRBV12-4	TRBJ2-1	CASRHNPGGPNNEQFF	TGTGCCAGCAGACACAATCCAGGGGGCCCCAACAATGAGCAGTTCTTC
many	-	TRBV6-5	TRBJ1-6	CASRTVHNSPLHF	TGTGCCAGCAGGACTGTACACAATTCACCCCTCCACTTT
many	-	TRBV5-1	TRBJ2-3	CASSFSPSVDTQYF	TGCGCCAGCAGTTTCTCCCCATCTGTAGATACGCAGTATTTT
-	-	TRBV29-1	TRBJ1-1	CSVDQGRTEAFF	TGCAGCGTTGACCAGGGAAGGACTGAAGCTTTCTTT
few	-	TRBV4-1	TRBJ1-1	CASSQDVGAVNTEAFF	TGCGCCAGCAGCCAAGATGTAGGGGCGGTGAACACTGAAGCTTTCTTT
-	TRBD2	TRBV5-1	TRBJ2-1	CASSMGLAGGLIDEQFF	TGCGCCAGCAGCATGGGACTAGCGGGGGGGCTAATCGATGAGCAGTTCTTC
-	-	TRBV11-2	TRBJ1-1	CASSYLREGTEAFF	TGTGCCAGCAGTTACCTTAGGGAGGGCACTGAAGCTTTCTTT
few	-	TRBV27	TRBJ1-4	CASGVTTNEKLFF	TGTGCCAGTGGCGTTACAACTAATGAAAAACTGTTTTTT
-	-	TRBV5-1	TRBJ2-4	CASSLDGGQNIQYF	TGCGCCAGCAGCTTGGACGGGGGACAAAACATTCAGTACTTC
-	TRBD1	TRBV9	TRBJ1-2	CASSPRRTGVRCTF	TGTGCCAGCAGCCCCCGGAGGACAGGGGTACGCTGCACCTTC
few	-	TRBV10-3	TRBJ2-3	CAINGGGPSTDTQYF	TGTGCCATCAATGGCGGAGGACCAAGCACAGATACGCAGTATTTT
few	-	TRBV4-1	TRBJ1-2	CASSPIPDKLPYGYTF	TGCGCCAGCAGCCCAATCCCTGACAAACTTCCCTATGGCTACACCTTC
-	-	TRBV6-1	TRBJ1-1	CASSDQGTLGGKNTEAFF	TGTGCCAGCAGCGACCAAGGGACGCTTGGGGGGAAGAACACTGAAGCTTTCTTT